Below are 7 T cell receptor beta chains sequenced from a single sample in a study of shared clonotypes between healthy human individuals. The repertoire was sequenced with immunoSEQ multiplex PCR; TCRdb's copy has only in-frame clones and lacks some. Here the sample spans 2 million to 3 million clones, roughly 93% being singletons. The sample taken for sequencing was naive CD4+ T cells from PBMCs. Subset noted: CD45RA+ positively selected. The source of these receptors is a man younger than 35 in good health. Some clones in this sample may be carry-over from other donors' samples.

This sequence joins TRBV5-1 and TRBJ1-3, with 7 nucleotides matching TRBD1. Losses at the gene ends were 4 bases for V and 2 bases for J; bases not matched to a gene: 6. Germline CDR1 reads SGHRS; CDR2 reads YFSETQ. The CDR3 spans 15 residues. The CDR3 reads CASSGDDRAGNTIYF. The CDR3 DNA follows: TGCGCCAGCAGCGGCGACGACAGGGCTGGAAACACCATATATTTT.

V and J are TRBV19 and TRBJ2-7; D is possibly TRBD2 (5 bases). CDR1 and CDR2 from the germline V gene are LNHDA and SQIVND (reference sequence). Between the trimmed V and J ends, which lost 4 bases and 5 bases, there was a span of 12 bases. CDR3 length: 13 residues. The CDR3 region is CASSRLTGNEQYF. DNA of the CDR3: TGTGCCAGTAGTAGATTAACGGGGAACGAGCAGTACTTC.

This chain joins TRBV5-5 and TRBJ1-2; D is perhaps TRBD1 (5 bases). V dropped 0 bases and J dropped 4 bases, with 10 bases sitting between them. This CDR3 region has 14 residues. Germline V gene data show CDR1 as SGHKS and CDR2 as YYEKEE (reference sequence). The CDR3, as DNA: TGTGCCAGCAGCTTGGAAGACAGTCTCTATGGCTACACCTTC. The encoded protein is CASSLEDSLYGYTF.

In its sample, this clone was seen once. The chain couples TRBV5-1 to TRBJ2-5; 7 positions match TRBD2. Germline CDR1 and CDR2: SGHRS and YFSETQ. This CDR3 comprises 15 residues. Germline trimming cut 0 bases from V and 4 bases from J; bases unmatched to any gene: 6. CDR3 sequence reads: CASSLVGGGTETQYF. CDR3 in DNA: TGCGCCAGCAGCTTGGTTGGGGGAGGGACAGAGACCCAGTACTTC.

CDR3 sequence: CSAIPYETQYF. The CDR3 DNA is TGCAGTGCTATCCCGTACGAGACCCAGTACTTC. This rearrangement joins TRBV20-1 to TRBJ2-5; no definite D call. CDR1 and CDR2 from the germline V gene are DFQATT and SNEGSKA (reference sequence). The CDR3 runs to 11 residues. V lost 4 bases and J lost 5, with 8 bases in between.

The chain combines TRBV30 with TRBJ2-5; possibly TRBD1 for D (6 bases). This CDR3 spans 12 amino acids. Germline CDR1 GTSNPN, CDR2 SVGIG (reference sequence). V was shortened by 4 bases and J by 5 bases, with 11 bases between the two germline ends. The CDR3 DNA sequence: TGTGCCTGGACAGGGGCAGTGGAGACCCAGTACTTC. This encodes CAWTGAVETQYF.

This sequence joins TRBV10-3 and TRBJ1-5; D is undetermined. Germline V gene sequence: CDR1 ENHRY, CDR2 SYGVKD. The CDR3 is 16 residues long. V lost 2 bases and J 2 bases, leaving 13 bases between the germline ends. In DNA form, the CDR3 reads TGTGCCATCAGTGAGAGGTGGACGTCGCGCAATCAGCCCCAGCATTTT. This sequence encodes CAISERWTSRNQPQHF.